The 3 T cell receptor beta chains below were found in one sample sequenced in a study of T cell responses to AZD1222 COVID-19 vaccine (dated by TCRdb to 2020 to 2023). Libraries came from the immunoSEQ multiplex PCR assay. The immuneACCESS repertoire file appears here via TCRdb, limited to in-frame rearrangements. These files lack a portion of the clones; in checked studies, under half of the deficit traces to unresolved V genes, and the cause of the others is not known. This sample has around 100,000 clones in its table, and 91% of those were observed once. The top ten hold 45% of the sample. In the paper's terms, the time point label means: baseline before first vaccination. Specimen: peripheral blood, collected on day 0 of AZD1222 vaccination. The receptors originated from an adult in good health.

This chain connects TRBV6-5 to TRBJ1-5; tentative D call: TRBD1 (5 bases). Trimming stripped 6 bases from V and 0 bases from J, with 12 bases between. CDR1 is MNHEY, CDR2 SVGAGI, per germline. CDR3 length: 15 amino acids. CDR3 DNA: TGTGCCAGCAGCAGAGACAGCTATAGCAATCAGCCCCAGCATTTT. Amino acid sequence: CASSRDSYSNQPQHF.

CDR3 loop: CASSRDSPNYGYTF. As DNA, the CDR3 is TGTGCCAGCAGTCGGGACAGCCCTAACTATGGCTACACCTTC. V is TRBV6-5 and J is TRBJ1-2, with 7 bases fitting TRBD1. Germline V lookup: CDR1 MNHEY, CDR2 SVGAGI. The CDR3 spans 14 residues. Trimming took 5 bases from V and 0 from J; bases not matched to a gene: 3.

This rearrangement joins TRBV10-3 to TRBJ2-1, with TRBD2 as a possible D gene (7 bases). The V end lost 0 bases, the J end lost 8 bases, and 8 bases lay between the germline ends. Germline V CDR1 and CDR2: ENHRY, SYGVKD. This CDR3 comprises 13 residues. In nucleotides, the CDR3 is TGTGCCATCAGTGAGTCAGGGGGGGATGAGCAGTTCTTC. Encoded protein: CAISESGGDEQFF.